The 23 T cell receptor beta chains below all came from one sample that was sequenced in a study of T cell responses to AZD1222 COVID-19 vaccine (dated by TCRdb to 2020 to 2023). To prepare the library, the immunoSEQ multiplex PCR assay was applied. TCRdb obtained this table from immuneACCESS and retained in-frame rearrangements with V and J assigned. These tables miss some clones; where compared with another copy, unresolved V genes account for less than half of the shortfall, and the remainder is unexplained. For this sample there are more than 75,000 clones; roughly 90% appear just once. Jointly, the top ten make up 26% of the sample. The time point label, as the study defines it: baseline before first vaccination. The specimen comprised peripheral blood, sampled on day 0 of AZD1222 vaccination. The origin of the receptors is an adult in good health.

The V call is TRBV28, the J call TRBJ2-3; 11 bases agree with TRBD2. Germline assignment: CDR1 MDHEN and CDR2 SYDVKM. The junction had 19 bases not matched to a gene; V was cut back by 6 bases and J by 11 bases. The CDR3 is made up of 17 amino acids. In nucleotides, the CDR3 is TGTGCCAGCAGCCCTAAAATCGGGACTAGCGGACCCCCTGGGCAGTATTTT. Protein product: CASSPKIGTSGPPGQYF.

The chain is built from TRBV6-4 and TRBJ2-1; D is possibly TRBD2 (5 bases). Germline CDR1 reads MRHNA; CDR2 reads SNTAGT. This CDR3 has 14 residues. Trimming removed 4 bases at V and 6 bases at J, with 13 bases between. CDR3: CASSVGLEGNEQFF. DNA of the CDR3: TGTGCCAGCAGTGTGGGCTTAGAGGGCAATGAGCAGTTCTTC.

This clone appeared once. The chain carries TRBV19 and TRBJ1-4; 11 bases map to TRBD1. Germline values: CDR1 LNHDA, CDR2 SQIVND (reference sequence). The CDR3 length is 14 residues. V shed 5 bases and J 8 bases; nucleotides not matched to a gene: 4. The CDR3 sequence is CASSDGTGGEKLFF. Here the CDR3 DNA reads TGTGCCAGTAGTGACGGGACAGGGGGAGAAAAACTGTTTTTT.

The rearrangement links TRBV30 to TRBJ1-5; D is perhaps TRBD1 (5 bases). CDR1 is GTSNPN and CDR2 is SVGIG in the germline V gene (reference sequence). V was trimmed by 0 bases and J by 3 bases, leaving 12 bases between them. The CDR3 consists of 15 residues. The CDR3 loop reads CAWSVTGHNNQPQHF. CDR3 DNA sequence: TGTGCCTGGAGTGTAACCGGACATAACAATCAGCCCCAGCATTTT.

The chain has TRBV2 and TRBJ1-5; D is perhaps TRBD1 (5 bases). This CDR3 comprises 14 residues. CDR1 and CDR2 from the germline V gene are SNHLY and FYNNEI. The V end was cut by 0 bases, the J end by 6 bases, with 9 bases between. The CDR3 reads CASSEAAGGQPQHF. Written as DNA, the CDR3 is TGTGCCAGCAGTGAAGCGGCGGGGGGTCAGCCCCAGCATTTT.

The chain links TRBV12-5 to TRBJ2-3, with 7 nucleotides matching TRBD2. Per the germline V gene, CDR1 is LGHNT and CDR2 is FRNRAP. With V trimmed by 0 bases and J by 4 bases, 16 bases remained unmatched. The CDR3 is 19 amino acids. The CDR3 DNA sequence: TGTGCTAGTGGTTTGGTACTCGGGAATCTAGCGGAGCGCGCAGATACGCAGTATTTT. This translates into CASGLVLGNLAERADTQYF.

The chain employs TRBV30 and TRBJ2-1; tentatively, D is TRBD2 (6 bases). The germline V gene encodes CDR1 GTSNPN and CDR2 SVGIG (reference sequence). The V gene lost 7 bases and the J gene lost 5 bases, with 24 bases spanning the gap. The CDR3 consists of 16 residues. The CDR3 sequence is CASDAVAGRIHNEQFF. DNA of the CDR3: TGTGCCTCAGATGCCGTCGCGGGAAGGATACACAATGAGCAGTTCTTC.

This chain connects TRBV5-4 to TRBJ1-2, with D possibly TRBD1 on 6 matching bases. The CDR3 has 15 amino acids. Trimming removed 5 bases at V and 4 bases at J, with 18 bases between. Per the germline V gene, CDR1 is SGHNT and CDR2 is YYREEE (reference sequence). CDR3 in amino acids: CASRQQGEGSYGYTF. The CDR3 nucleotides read TGTGCCAGCAGACAACAGGGTGAGGGCTCCTATGGCTACACCTTC. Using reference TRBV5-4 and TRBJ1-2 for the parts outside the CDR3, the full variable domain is ETGVTQSPTHLIKTRGQQVTLRCSSQSGHNTVSWYQQALGQGPQFIFQYYREEENGRGNFPPRFSGLQFPNYSSELNVNALELDDSALYLCASRQQGEGSYGYTFGSGTRLTVV.

The CDR3 protein is CASSSRLTGEAKNIQYF. CDR3 DNA sequence: TGTGCCAGCAGCTCCCGTCTGACAGGGGAGGCCAAAAACATTCAGTACTTC. The genes are TRBV5-5 and TRBJ2-4; 8 bases match TRBD1. The CDR3 has 17 amino acids. V shed 3 bases and J 1 base; nucleotides not matched to a gene: 9. Germline V lookup: CDR1 SGHKS, CDR2 YYEKEE (reference sequence).

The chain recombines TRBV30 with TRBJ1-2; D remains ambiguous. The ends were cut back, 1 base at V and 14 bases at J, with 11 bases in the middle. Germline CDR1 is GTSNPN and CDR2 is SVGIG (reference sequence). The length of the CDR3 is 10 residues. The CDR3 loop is CAWSARLRTF. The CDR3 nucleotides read TGTGCCTGGAGTGCCCGGTTAAGGACCTTC.

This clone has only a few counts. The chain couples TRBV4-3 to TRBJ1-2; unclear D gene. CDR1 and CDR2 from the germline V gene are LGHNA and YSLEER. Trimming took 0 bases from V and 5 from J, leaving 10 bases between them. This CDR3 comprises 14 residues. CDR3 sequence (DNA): TGCGCCAGCAGCCAAGAGGCTACTAGGTATGGCTACACCTTC. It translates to CASSQEATRYGYTF.

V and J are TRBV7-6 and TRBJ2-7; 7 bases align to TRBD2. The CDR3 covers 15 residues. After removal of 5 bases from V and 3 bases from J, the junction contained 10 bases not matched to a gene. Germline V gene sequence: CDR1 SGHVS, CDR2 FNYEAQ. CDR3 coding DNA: TGTGCCAGCAGCACCTCCCCCGGCGGGAGCTACGAGCAGTACTTC. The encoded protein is CASSTSPGGSYEQYF.

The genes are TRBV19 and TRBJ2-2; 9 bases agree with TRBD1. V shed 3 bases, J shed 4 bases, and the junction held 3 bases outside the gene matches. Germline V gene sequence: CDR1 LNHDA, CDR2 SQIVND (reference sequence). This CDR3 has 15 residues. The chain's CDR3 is CASSIPGQGTGELFF. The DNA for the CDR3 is TGTGCCAGTAGTATCCCGGGACAGGGCACCGGGGAGCTGTTTTTT. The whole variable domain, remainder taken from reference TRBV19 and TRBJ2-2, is DGGITQSPKYLFRKEGQNVTLSCEQNLNHDAMYWYRQDPGQGLRLIYYSQIVNDFQKGDIAEGYSVSREKKESFPLTVTSAQKNPTAFYLCASSIPGQGTGELFFGEGSRLTVL.

The CDR3 is CASTGWGGTEAFF. CDR3 nucleotides: TGTGCCTCCACGGGATGGGGGGGAACTGAAGCTTTCTTT. The chain carries TRBV30 and TRBJ1-1; D perhaps matches TRBD1 (5 bases). Trimming pared 7 bases from V and 5 bases from J, leaving 17 bases between. Germline V CDR1 and CDR2: GTSNPN, SVGIG (reference sequence). The length of the CDR3 is 13 residues.

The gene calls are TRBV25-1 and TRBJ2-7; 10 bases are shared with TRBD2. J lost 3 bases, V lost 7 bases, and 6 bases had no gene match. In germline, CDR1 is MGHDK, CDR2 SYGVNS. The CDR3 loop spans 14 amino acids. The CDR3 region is CASMGGLADYEQYF. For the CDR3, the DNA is TGTGCCAGCATGGGCGGACTAGCGGACTACGAGCAGTACTTC.

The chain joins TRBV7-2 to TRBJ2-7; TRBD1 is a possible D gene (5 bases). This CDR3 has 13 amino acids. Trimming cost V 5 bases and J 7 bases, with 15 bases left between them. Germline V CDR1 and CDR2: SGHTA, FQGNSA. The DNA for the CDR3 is TGTGCCAGCAGCACCCAGGGTCTCGGGGAGCAGTACTTC. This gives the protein CASSTQGLGEQYF.

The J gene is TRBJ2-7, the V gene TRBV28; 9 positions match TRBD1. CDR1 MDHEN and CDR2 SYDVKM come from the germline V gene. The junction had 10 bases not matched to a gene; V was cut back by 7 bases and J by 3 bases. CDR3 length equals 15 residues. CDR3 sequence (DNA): TGTGCCAGCACGCCGGGGGGACAGGGCGACTACGAGCAGTACTTC. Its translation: CASTPGGQGDYEQYF.

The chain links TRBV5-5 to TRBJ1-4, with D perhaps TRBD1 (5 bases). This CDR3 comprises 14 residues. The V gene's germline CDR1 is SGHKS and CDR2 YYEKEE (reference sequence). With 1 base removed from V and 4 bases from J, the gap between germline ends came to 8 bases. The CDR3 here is CASSLLTDNEKLFF. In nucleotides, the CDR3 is TGTGCCAGCAGCTTGTTGACAGATAATGAAAAACTGTTTTTT.

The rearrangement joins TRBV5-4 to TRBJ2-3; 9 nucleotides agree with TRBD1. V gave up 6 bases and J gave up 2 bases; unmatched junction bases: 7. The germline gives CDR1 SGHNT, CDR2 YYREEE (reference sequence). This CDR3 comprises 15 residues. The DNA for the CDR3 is TGTGCCAGCACCACGCGGGACAGGGACACAGATACGCAGTATTTT. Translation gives CASTTRDRDTDTQYF. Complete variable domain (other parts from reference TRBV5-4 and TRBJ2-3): ETGVTQSPTHLIKTRGQQVTLRCSSQSGHNTVSWYQQALGQGPQFIFQYYREEENGRGNFPPRFSGLQFPNYSSELNVNALELDDSALYLCASTTRDRDTDTQYFGPGTRLTVL.

CDR3 sequence (DNA): TGTGCCAGCAGCTTACGGGGAAGGGAGACCCAGTACTTC. Its translation: CASSLRGRETQYF. J is TRBJ2-5 and V is TRBV7-2; D perhaps matches TRBD2 (5 bases). V was trimmed by 2 bases and J by 5 bases, leaving 9 bases between them. The CDR3 has 13 amino acids. Germline V lookup: CDR1 SGHTA, CDR2 FQGNSA.

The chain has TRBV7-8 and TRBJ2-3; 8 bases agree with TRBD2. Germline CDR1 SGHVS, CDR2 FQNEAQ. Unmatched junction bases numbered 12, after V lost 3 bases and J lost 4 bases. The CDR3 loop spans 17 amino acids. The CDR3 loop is CASSLGLVLITPDTQYF. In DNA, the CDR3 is TGTGCCAGCAGCTTGGGACTAGTCTTGATTACCCCAGATACGCAGTATTTT.

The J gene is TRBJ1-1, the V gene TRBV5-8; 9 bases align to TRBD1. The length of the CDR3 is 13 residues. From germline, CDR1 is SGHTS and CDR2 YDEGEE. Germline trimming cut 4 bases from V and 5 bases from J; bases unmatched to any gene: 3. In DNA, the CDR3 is TGTGCCAGCAGCGTGGACAGGGGAACTGAAGCTTTCTTT. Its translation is CASSVDRGTEAFF.

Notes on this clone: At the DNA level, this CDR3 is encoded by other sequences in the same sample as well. In DNA, the CDR3 is TGTGCCAGCAGCTCGACAGGGGGCGCAGATACGCAGTATTTT. Its translation: CASSSTGGADTQYF. The chain employs TRBV7-2 and TRBJ2-3, with 10 bases identical to TRBD1. Trimming took 4 bases from V and 4 from J; bases not matched to a gene: 2. Germline V gene sequence: CDR1 SGHTA, CDR2 FQGNSA. CDR3 length: 14 amino acids.